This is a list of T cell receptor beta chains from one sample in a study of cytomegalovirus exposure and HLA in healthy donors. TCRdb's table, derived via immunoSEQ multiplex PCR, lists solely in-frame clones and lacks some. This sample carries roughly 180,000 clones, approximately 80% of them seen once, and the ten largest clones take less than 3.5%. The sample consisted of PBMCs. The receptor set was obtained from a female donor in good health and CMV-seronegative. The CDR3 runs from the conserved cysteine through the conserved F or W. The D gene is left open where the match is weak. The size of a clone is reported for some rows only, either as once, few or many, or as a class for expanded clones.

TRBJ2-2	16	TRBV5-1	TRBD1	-	CASSRQGTVGTGELFF	TGCGCCAGCAGCCGACAGGGAACCGTCGGAACCGGGGAGCTGTTTTTT
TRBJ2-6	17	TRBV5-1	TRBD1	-	CASSLGGTGFGANVLTF	TGCGCCAGCAGCTTGGGAGGGACAGGGTTCGGGGCCAACGTCCTGACTTTC
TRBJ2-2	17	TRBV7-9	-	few	CSSSPQTIVQPTGELFF	TGTTCCAGCAGCCCACAGACTATTGTACAACCAACCGGGGAGCTGTTTTTT
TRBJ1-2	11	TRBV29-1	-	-	CSAYGAYGYTF	TGCAGCGCCTATGGAGCCTATGGCTACACCTTC
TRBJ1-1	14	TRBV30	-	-	CAWSVLSGWTEAFF	TGTGCCTGGAGTGTATTATCGGGTTGGACTGAAGCTTTCTTT
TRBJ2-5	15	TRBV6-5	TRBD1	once	CASSYRRGQQETQYF	TGTGCCAGCAGTTACCGACGGGGACAGCAAGAGACCCAGTACTTC
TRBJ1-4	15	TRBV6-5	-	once	CASSYMNRPNEKLFF	TGTGCCAGCAGTTACATGAACAGGCCTAATGAAAAACTGTTTTTT
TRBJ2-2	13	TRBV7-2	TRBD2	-	CASSFSGVGELFF	TGTGCCAGCAGCTTTAGCGGGGTCGGGGAGCTGTTTTTT
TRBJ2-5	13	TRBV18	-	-	CASSPQRAETQYF	TGTGCCAGCTCACCCCAGAGGGCAGAGACCCAGTACTTC
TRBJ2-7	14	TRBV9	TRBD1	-	CASSPGQGAYEQYF	TGTGCCAGCAGCCCGGGACAGGGGGCATACGAGCAGTACTTC
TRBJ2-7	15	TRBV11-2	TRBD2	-	CASSLGGAGAYEQYF	TGTGCCAGCAGCTTAGGCGGAGCGGGGGCTTACGAGCAGTACTTC
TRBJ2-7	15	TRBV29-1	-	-	CSVEKVGDVRYEQYF	TGCAGCGTTGAAAAAGTGGGAGACGTAAGGTACGAGCAGTACTTC
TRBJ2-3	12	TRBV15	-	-	CATSRDSDTQYF	TGTGCCACCAGCAGAGACTCCGATACGCAGTATTTT
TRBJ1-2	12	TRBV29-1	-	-	CSVSGGVYGYTF	TGCAGCGTTTCTGGGGGCGTCTATGGCTACACCTTC
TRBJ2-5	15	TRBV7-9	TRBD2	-	CASSLGGGMRETQYF	TGTGCCAGCAGCTTAGGGGGAGGGATGAGAGAGACCCAGTACTTC
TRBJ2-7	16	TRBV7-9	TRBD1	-	CASSFSGTGGNYEQYF	TGTGCCAGCAGCTTCTCCGGGACAGGGGGAAACTACGAGCAGTACTTC
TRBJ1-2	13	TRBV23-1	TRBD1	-	CASRGQGMDGYTF	TGCGCCAGCAGGGGACAGGGAATGGATGGCTACACCTTC
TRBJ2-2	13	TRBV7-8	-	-	CASSLFVRGELFF	TGTGCCAGCAGCTTGTTTGTGAGAGGGGAGCTGTTTTTT
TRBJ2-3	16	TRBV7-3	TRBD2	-	CASSLLAGTSTDTQYF	TGTGCCAGCAGCCTTCTAGCGGGAACTAGCACAGATACGCAGTATTTT
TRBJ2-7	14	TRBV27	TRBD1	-	CASGRTGEFAEQYF	TGTGCCAGCGGACGGACAGGGGAGTTTGCCGAGCAGTACTTC
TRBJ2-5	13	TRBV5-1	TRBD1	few	CASSQGARETQYF	TGCGCCAGCAGTCAGGGGGCGCGGGAGACCCAGTACTTC
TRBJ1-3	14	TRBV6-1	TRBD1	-	CASSARQGADTIYF	TGTGCCAGCAGTGCCAGACAGGGGGCGGACACCATATATTTT